Described below is a single T cell receptor beta chain sequence and its context. The record originates from a study of blood T cell repertoires in COVID-19. Overall study context: Nucleic acid was either cDNA or gDNA, and it came from T cells, B-cell-depleted T cells, or PBMCs.

Seattle cases were enrolled at active infection and followed longitudinally. Original handling: Estimation of nucleated cell counts relied on the amplification of reference gene primers. This table comes from immunoSEQ multiplex PCR, and its TCRdb copy is limited to in-frame clones, with some not included. V and J calls and clone size follow that table, whereas D and trimming were derived from the DNA. This table holds hundreds of thousands of clones, about 90% found once. The CDR3 has 17 amino acids. V gave up 2 bases and J gave up 5 bases, with 19 bases separating them. Germline V CDR1 and CDR2: LNHDA, SQIVND (reference sequence).

The sequenced sample consisted of peripheral blood. This chain links TRBV19 with TRBJ1-5; D may be TRBD1 (5 bases). The clonotype originates from a man aged 18 to 30 with COVID-19, enrolled during active disease. CDR3 sequence reads: CASSISARRGSHQPQHF. DNA of the CDR3: TGTGCCAGTAGTATATCTGCTAGACGGGGGTCCCATCAGCCCCAGCATTTT. Variable domain in full (rest from reference TRBV19 and TRBJ1-5): DGGITQSPKYLFRKEGQNVTLSCEQNLNHDAMYWYRQDPGQGLRLIYYSQIVNDFQKGDIAEGYSVSREKKESFPLTVTSAQKNPTAFYLCASSISARRGSHQPQHFGDGTRLSIL.